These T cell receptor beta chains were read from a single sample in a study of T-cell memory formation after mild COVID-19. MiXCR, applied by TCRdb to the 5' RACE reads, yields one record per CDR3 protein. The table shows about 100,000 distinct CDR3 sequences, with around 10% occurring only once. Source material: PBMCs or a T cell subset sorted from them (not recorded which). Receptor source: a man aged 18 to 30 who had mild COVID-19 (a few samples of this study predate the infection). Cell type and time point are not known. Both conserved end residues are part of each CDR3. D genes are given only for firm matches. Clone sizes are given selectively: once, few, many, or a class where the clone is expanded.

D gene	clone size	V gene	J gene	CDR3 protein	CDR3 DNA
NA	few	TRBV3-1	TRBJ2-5	CASSAAFRIQETQYF	TGTGCCAGCAGCGCTGCATTTAGGATACAAGAGACCCAGTACTTC
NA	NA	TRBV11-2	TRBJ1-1	CASSREINAEAFF	TGTGCCAGCAGCCGTGAAATAAATGCTGAAGCTTTCTTT
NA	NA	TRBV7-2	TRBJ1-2	CASSPSTRGLNYGYTF	TGTGCCAGCAGCCCGTCAACTCGGGGGCTTAACTATGGCTACACCTTC
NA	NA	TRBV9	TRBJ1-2	CASSLQGEGYTF	TGTGCCAGCAGCTTACAGGGTGAAGGCTACACCTTC
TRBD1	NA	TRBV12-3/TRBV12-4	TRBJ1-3	CASSLGDSPPGNTIYF	TGTGCCAGCAGCCTGGGGGACAGTCCCCCTGGAAACACCATATATTTT
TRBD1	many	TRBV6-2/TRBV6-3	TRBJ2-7	CASSPPGTETYEQYF	TGTGCCAGCAGTCCACCTGGGACAGAAACCTACGAGCAGTACTTC
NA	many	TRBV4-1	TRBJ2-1	CASSLSDGQGPYNEQFF	TGCGCCAGCAGCCTCTCAGACGGGCAGGGCCCCTACAATGAGCAGTTCTTC
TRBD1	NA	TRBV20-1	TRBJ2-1	CSASLQGFNEQFF	TGCAGTGCTAGTTTACAGGGGTTCAATGAGCAGTTCTTC
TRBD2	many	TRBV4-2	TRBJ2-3	CASSQDSGGADTQYF	TGTGCCAGCAGCCAAGATAGCGGGGGGGCAGATACGCAGTATTTT
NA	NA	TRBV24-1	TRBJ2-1	CATSDDDRVGGNEQFF	TGTGCCACCAGTGACGATGACAGGGTGGGAGGCAATGAGCAGTTCTTC
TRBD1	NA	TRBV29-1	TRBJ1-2	CGSRGLYGYTF	TGCGGGTCGAGGGGGCTGTATGGCTACACCTTC
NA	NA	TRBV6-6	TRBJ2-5	CASSLRPAGETQYF	TGTGCCAGCAGCCTAAGACCCGCGGGGGAGACCCAGTACTTC
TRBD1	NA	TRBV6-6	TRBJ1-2	CASTYRGQSNYGYTF	TGTGCCAGCACTTACCGGGGACAGAGCAACTATGGCTACACCTTC
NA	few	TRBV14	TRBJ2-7	CASSQGLGVGEQYF	TGTGCCAGCAGCCAAGGTCTGGGGGTAGGCGAGCAGTACTTC
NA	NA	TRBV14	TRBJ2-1	CASSHRGVRREQFF	TGTGCCAGCAGCCATCGCGGGGTTCGTCGTGAGCAGTTCTTC
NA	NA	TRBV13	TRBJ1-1	CASSLARTVYPPEAFF	TGTGCCAGCAGCTTAGCAAGGACAGTATACCCACCTGAAGCTTTCTTT
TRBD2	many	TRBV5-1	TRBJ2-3	CASRPGLASSDTQYF	TGCGCCAGCAGACCGGGACTAGCAAGCTCAGATACGCAGTATTTT
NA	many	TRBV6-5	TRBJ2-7	CASSYSGEREQYF	TGTGCCAGCAGTTACTCGGGGGAGCGAGAGCAGTACTTC
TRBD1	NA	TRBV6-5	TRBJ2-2	CASRLGQGAAGELFF	TGTGCCAGCAGGCTGGGACAGGGGGCAGCCGGGGAGCTGTTTTTT
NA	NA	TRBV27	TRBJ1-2	CASSFSRVDSMRYTF	TGTGCCAGCAGTTTTTCCAGGGTAGATTCCATGCGCTACACCTTC
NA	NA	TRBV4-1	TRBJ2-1	CASSQAFEQFF	TGCGCCAGCAGCCAAGCTTTCGAGCAGTTCTTC
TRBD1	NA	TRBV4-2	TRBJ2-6	CASSQDFWDRAGDNVLTF	TGTGCCAGCAGCCAAGATTTTTGGGACAGGGCTGGGGACAACGTCCTGACTTTC
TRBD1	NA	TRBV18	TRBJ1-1	CASSYGTAPNTEAFF	TGTGCCAGCTCATATGGGACAGCCCCGAACACTGAAGCTTTCTTT
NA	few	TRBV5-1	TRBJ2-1	CASSLIVPNEQFF	TGCGCCAGCAGCCTCATCGTACCTAATGAGCAGTTCTTC
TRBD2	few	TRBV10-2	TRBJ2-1	CATLAGNNEQFF	TGCGCCACCCTAGCGGGGAACAATGAGCAGTTCTTC
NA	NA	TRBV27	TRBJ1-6	CASSLGGAHSPLHF	TGTGCCAGCAGTTTAGGGGGGGCTCATTCACCCCTCCACTTT
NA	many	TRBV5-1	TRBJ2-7	CASSLTITHYEQYF	TGCGCCAGCAGCTTGACCATTACACACTACGAGCAGTACTTC
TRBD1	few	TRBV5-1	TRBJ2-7	CASSKTGGGYEQYF	TGCGCCAGCAGCAAAACAGGGGGCGGCTACGAGCAGTACTTC
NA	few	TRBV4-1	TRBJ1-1	CASSRQMNTEAFF	TGCGCCAGCAGCCGACAGATGAACACTGAAGCTTTCTTT
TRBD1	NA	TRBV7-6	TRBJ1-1	CASSRVRQGLNTEAFF	TGTGCCAGCAGCCGCGTTCGACAGGGGTTGAACACTGAAGCTTTCTTT
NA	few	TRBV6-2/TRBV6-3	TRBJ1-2	CASSSTFGAGLHYGYTF	TGTGCCAGCAGTTCGACATTTGGGGCAGGACTACACTATGGCTACACCTTC
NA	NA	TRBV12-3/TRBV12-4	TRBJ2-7	CASSLIAGSEQYF	TGTGCCAGCAGTTTAATTGCAGGGTCTGAGCAGTACTTC
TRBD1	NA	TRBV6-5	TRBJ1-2	CASSYSGTGPRDGYTF	TGTGCCAGCAGTTACTCTGGGACAGGGCCCCGAGATGGCTACACCTTC
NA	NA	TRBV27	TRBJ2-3	CASSGGASGTDTQYF	TGTGCCAGCAGTGGGGGGGCTAGCGGCACAGATACGCAGTATTTT
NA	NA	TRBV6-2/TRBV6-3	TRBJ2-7	CASEVGVEQYF	TGTGCCAGCGAGGTCGGGGTCGAGCAGTACTTC
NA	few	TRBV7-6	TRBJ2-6	CASSLSVSGANVLTF	TGTGCCAGCAGCCTAAGCGTCTCTGGGGCCAACGTCCTGACTTTC
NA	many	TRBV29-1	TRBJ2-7	CSVEVEGHEQYF	TGCAGCGTTGAAGTTGAGGGTCACGAGCAGTACTTC
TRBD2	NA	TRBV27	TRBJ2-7	CASSISGGFYEQYF	TGTGCCAGCAGTATTAGCGGGGGATTTTACGAGCAGTACTTC
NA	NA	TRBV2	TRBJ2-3	CASLGTDTQYF	TGTGCCAGCCTCGGGACAGATACGCAGTATTTT
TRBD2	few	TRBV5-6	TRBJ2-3	CASNVASGGKDTQYF	TGTGCCAGCAACGTGGCTAGCGGGGGAAAAGATACGCAGTATTTT
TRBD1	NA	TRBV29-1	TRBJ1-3	CSVMTGGFGNTIYF	TGCAGCGTTATGACAGGGGGCTTCGGAAACACCATATATTTT
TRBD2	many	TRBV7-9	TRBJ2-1	CASSPTPGTSADNEQFF	TGTGCCAGCAGCCCCACCCCCGGGACTAGCGCCGACAATGAGCAGTTCTTC
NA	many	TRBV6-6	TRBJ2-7	CATFAGLYEQYF	TGTGCCACCTTCGCGGGCCTCTACGAGCAGTACTTC
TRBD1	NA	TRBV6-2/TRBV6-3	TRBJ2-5	CASSNLLQGAAETQYF	TGTGCCAGCAGTAACCTACTACAGGGGGCCGCGGAGACCCAGTACTTC
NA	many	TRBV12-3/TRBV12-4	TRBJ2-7	CASSFIAGAYEQYF	TGTGCCAGCAGTTTTATCGCAGGGGCCTACGAGCAGTACTTC
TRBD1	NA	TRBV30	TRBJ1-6	CARQDRLNSPLHF	TGTGCCCGGCAGGACAGGCTTAATTCACCCCTCCACTTT
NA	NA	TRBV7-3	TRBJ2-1	CASSPEIARPYNEQFF	TGTGCCAGCAGCCCGGAGATAGCTAGGCCCTACAATGAGCAGTTCTTC
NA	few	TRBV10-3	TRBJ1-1	CAISENLQVEAFF	TGTGCCATCAGTGAGAACTTACAGGTTGAAGCTTTCTTT
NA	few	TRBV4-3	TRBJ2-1	CVSSPGWGSGNEQFF	TGCGTCAGCAGTCCGGGGTGGGGGTCCGGCAATGAGCAGTTCTTC